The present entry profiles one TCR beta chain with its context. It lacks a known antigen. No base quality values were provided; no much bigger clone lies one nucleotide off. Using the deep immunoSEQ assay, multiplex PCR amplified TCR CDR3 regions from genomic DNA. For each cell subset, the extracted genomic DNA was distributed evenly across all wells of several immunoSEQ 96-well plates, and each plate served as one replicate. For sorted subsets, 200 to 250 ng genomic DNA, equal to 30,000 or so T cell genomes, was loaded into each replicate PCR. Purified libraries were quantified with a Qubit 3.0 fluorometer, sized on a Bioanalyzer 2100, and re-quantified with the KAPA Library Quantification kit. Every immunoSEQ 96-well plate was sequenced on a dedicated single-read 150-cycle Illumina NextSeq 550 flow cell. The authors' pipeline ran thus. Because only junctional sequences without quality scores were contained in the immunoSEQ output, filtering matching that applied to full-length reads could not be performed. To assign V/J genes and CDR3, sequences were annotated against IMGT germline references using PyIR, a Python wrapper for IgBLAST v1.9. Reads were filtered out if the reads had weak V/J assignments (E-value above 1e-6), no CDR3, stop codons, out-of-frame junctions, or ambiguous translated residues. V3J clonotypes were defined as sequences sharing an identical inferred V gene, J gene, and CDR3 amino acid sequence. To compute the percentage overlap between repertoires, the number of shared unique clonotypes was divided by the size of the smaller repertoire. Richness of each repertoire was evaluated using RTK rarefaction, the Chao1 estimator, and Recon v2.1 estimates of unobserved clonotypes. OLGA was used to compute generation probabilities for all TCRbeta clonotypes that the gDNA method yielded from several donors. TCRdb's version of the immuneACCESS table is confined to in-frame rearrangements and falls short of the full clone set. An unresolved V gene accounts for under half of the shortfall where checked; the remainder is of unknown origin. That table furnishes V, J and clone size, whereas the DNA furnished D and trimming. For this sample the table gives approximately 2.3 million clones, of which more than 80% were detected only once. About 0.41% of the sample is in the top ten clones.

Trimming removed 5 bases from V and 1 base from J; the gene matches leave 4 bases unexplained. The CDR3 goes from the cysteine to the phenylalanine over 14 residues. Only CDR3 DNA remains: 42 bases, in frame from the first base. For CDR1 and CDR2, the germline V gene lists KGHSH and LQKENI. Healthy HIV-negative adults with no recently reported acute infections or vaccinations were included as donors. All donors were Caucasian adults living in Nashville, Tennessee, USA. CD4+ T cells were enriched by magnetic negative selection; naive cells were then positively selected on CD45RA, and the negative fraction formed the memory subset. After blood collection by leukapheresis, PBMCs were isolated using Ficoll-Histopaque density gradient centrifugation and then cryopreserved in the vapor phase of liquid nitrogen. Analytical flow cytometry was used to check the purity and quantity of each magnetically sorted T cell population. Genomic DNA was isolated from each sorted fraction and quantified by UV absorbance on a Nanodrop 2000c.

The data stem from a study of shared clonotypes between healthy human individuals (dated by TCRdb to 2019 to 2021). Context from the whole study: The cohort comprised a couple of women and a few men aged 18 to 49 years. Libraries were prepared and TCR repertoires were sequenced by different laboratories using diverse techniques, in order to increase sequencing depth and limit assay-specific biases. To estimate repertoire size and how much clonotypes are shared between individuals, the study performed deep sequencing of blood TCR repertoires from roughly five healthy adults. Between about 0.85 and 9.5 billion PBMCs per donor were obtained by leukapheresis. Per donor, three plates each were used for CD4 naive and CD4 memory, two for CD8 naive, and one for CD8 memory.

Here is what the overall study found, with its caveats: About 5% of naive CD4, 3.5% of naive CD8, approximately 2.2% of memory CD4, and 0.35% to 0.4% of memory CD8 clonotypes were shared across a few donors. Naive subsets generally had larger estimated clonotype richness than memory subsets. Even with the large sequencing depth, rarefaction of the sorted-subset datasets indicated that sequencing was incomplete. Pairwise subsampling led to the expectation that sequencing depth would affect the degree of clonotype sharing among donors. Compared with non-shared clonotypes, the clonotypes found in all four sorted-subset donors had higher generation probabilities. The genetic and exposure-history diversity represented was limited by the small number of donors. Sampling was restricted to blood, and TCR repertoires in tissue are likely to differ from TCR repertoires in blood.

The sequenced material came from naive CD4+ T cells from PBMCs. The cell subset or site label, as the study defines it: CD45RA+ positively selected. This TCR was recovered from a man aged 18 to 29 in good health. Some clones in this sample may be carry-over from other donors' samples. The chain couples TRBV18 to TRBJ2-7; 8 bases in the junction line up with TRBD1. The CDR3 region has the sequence CASSTDRESYEQYF. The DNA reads TGTGCCAGCTCAACGGACAGGGAATCCTACGAGCAGTACTTC.